A selection of T cell receptor beta chains follows, all from one sample in a study of Ad26.COV2.S vaccination and SARS-CoV-2 variants. The table came from immunoSEQ multiplex PCR; TCRdb's copy has only in-frame clones and leaves some out. The top ten clones hold just under 7.5% of a sample with over 300,000 clones, around four fifths of them seen once. The specimen comprised peripheral blood, sampled in a trial of Ad26.COV2.S vaccine versus placebo. These receptors were taken from a person between 18 and 59 years old who received the Ad26.COV2.S COVID-19 vaccine or a placebo. CDR3s include the opening cysteine and the closing phenylalanine or tryptophan. Fields, in order: D gene, CDR3 length, V gene, J gene, clone size, CDR3 DNA, CDR3 protein. The D gene is left open where the match is weak. Clone sizes are given selectively: once, few, many, or a class where the clone is expanded.

D gene: .
CDR3 length: 12
V gene: TRBV30
J gene: TRBJ2-1
clone size: .
CDR3 DNA: TGTGCCTGGGGGAGCTCCTACAATGAGCAGTTCTTC
CDR3 protein: CAWGSSYNEQFF

D gene: .
CDR3 length: 14
V gene: TRBV7-9
J gene: TRBJ2-7
clone size: .
CDR3 DNA: TGTGCCAGCCGCCCGGACGGAAGCTCCTACGAGCAGTACTTC
CDR3 protein: CASRPDGSSYEQYF

D gene: .
CDR3 length: 16
V gene: TRBV25-1
J gene: TRBJ2-7
clone size: few
CDR3 DNA: TGTGCCAGCAGTGATCTCCCCCGGGGGGCCACCTACGAGCAGTACTTC
CDR3 protein: CASSDLPRGATYEQYF

D gene: TRBD2
CDR3 length: 14
V gene: TRBV10-3
J gene: TRBJ2-3
clone size: .
CDR3 DNA: TGTGCCATCCGGGGCGGGGGAACCACAGATACGCAGTATTTT
CDR3 protein: CAIRGGGTTDTQYF

D gene: .
CDR3 length: 13
V gene: TRBV19
J gene: TRBJ1-6
clone size: .
CDR3 DNA: TGTGCCAGTAGTATCGCCTATAATTCACCCCTCCACTTT
CDR3 protein: CASSIAYNSPLHF

D gene: .
CDR3 length: 14
V gene: TRBV24-1
J gene: TRBJ2-3
clone size: .
CDR3 DNA: TGTGCCACCAGTGATTGGACTAACACAGATACGCAGTATTTT
CDR3 protein: CATSDWTNTDTQYF

D gene: .
CDR3 length: 15
V gene: TRBV9
J gene: TRBJ2-3
clone size: .
CDR3 DNA: TGTGCCAGCAGCGGTCTAGCGACCTTCACAGATACGCAGTATTTT
CDR3 protein: CASSGLATFTDTQYF

D gene: TRBD2
CDR3 length: 19
V gene: TRBV5-1
J gene: TRBJ2-6
clone size: .
CDR3 DNA: TGCGCCAGCAGCCCCCGAGGGATAGCGGGAGTTCAAGGGGCCAACGTCCTGACTTTC
CDR3 protein: CASSPRGIAGVQGANVLTF

D gene: .
CDR3 length: 16
V gene: TRBV4-1
J gene: TRBJ1-4
clone size: .
CDR3 DNA: TGCGCCAGCAGCCAGGGAACAGGGTGGACTAATGAAAAACTGTTTTTT
CDR3 protein: CASSQGTGWTNEKLFF

D gene: .
CDR3 length: 14
V gene: TRBV9
J gene: TRBJ2-2
clone size: few
CDR3 DNA: TGTGCCAGCCGCCGTCTATTAAACACCGGGGAGCTGTTTTTT
CDR3 protein: CASRRLLNTGELFF

D gene: TRBD1
CDR3 length: 15
V gene: TRBV2
J gene: TRBJ1-2
clone size: .
CDR3 DNA: TGTGCCAGCAGCGCAGCCGGGACAGGACGCACTGGCTACACCTTC
CDR3 protein: CASSAAGTGRTGYTF

D gene: .
CDR3 length: 15
V gene: TRBV4-1
J gene: TRBJ1-5
clone size: .
CDR3 DNA: TGCGCCAGCAGCCGCGTCCTCCAGTCGGATCAGCCCCAGCATTTT
CDR3 protein: CASSRVLQSDQPQHF

D gene: .
CDR3 length: 17
V gene: TRBV10-3
J gene: TRBJ2-1
clone size: few
CDR3 DNA: TGTGCCATCAGTCACCAAGGGGGACTAATCTCCTACAATGAGCAGTTCTTC
CDR3 protein: CAISHQGGLISYNEQFF

D gene: .
CDR3 length: 14
V gene: TRBV4-2
J gene: TRBJ2-1
clone size: .
CDR3 DNA: TGTGCCAGCAGCCCCCAGGGGGGAGTTAATGAGCAGTTCTTC
CDR3 protein: CASSPQGGVNEQFF

D gene: .
CDR3 length: 13
V gene: TRBV9
J gene: TRBJ1-1
clone size: .
CDR3 DNA: TGTGCCAGCAGCGTAGATGGACATACTCAGGCTTTCTTT
CDR3 protein: CASSVDGHTQAFF

D gene: .
CDR3 length: 14
V gene: TRBV5-4
J gene: TRBJ2-7
clone size: .
CDR3 DNA: TGTGCCAGCAGCTTGGACCTGGGGTCTGGTGAGCAGTACTTC
CDR3 protein: CASSLDLGSGEQYF

D gene: .
CDR3 length: 13
V gene: TRBV11-3
J gene: TRBJ2-1
clone size: .
CDR3 DNA: TGTGCCAGCAGCTTCTCCCCCTACAATGAGCAGTTCTTC
CDR3 protein: CASSFSPYNEQFF

D gene: .
CDR3 length: 13
V gene: TRBV7-9
J gene: TRBJ1-1
clone size: .
CDR3 DNA: TGTGCCAGCAGCTCCGACTCCCCAGGAGTTGATTTCTTT
CDR3 protein: CASSSDSPGVDFF

D gene: .
CDR3 length: 14
V gene: TRBV7-9
J gene: TRBJ2-2
clone size: .
CDR3 DNA: TGTGCCAGCAACAAGGACGCGAACACCGGGGAGCTGTTTTTT
CDR3 protein: CASNKDANTGELFF

D gene: TRBD1
CDR3 length: 15
V gene: TRBV2
J gene: TRBJ1-1
clone size: .
CDR3 DNA: TGTGCCAGCACCATCAGACAGGGGTCGTACACTGAAGCTTTCTTT
CDR3 protein: CASTIRQGSYTEAFF

D gene: .
CDR3 length: 15
V gene: TRBV6-5
J gene: TRBJ2-7
clone size: .
CDR3 DNA: TGTGCCAGCCATAATCGACCGGGACTCGCCTACGAGCAGTACTTC
CDR3 protein: CASHNRPGLAYEQYF

D gene: TRBD2
CDR3 length: 12
V gene: TRBV7-8
J gene: TRBJ2-1
clone size: .
CDR3 DNA: TGTGCCAGCAGCCCGCTAGCGGGGACGCAGTTCTTC
CDR3 protein: CASSPLAGTQFF

D gene: .
CDR3 length: 13
V gene: TRBV12-3/TRBV12-4
J gene: TRBJ2-3
clone size: .
CDR3 DNA: TGTGCCAGCAGTTTATTAGCGGAAGATACGCAGTATTTT
CDR3 protein: CASSLLAEDTQYF

D gene: .
CDR3 length: 11
V gene: TRBV7-6
J gene: TRBJ2-7
clone size: .
CDR3 DNA: TGTGCCAGCAGCATTAGGAGTGAGCAGTACTTC
CDR3 protein: CASSIRSEQYF

D gene: TRBD2
CDR3 length: 13
V gene: TRBV29-1
J gene: TRBJ2-7
clone size: .
CDR3 DNA: TGCAGCGTCGTAACTAGCGGAGCCTACGAGCAGTACTTC
CDR3 protein: CSVVTSGAYEQYF

D gene: .
CDR3 length: 16
V gene: TRBV24-1
J gene: TRBJ2-1
clone size: .
CDR3 DNA: TGTGCCACCAGTGGTATCCAGGGCAGGGATCACAATGAGCAGTTCTTC
CDR3 protein: CATSGIQGRDHNEQFF

D gene: TRBD2
CDR3 length: 15
V gene: TRBV6-2/TRBV6-3
J gene: TRBJ2-2
clone size: .
CDR3 DNA: TGTGCCAGCAGCCGAACTAGCGGGAACACCGGGGAGCTGTTTTTT
CDR3 protein: CASSRTSGNTGELFF

D gene: TRBD2
CDR3 length: 13
V gene: TRBV7-8
J gene: TRBJ2-5
clone size: .
CDR3 DNA: TGTGCCACCACCCGGCGGGGGCAAGAGACCCAGTACTTC
CDR3 protein: CATTRRGQETQYF

D gene: .
CDR3 length: 14
V gene: TRBV7-3
J gene: TRBJ2-1
clone size: few
CDR3 DNA: TGTGCCAGCAGCCTCCCCGGGATAATCAATGAGCAGTTCTTC
CDR3 protein: CASSLPGIINEQFF

D gene: .
CDR3 length: 14
V gene: TRBV30
J gene: TRBJ2-1
clone size: .
CDR3 DNA: TGTGCCTGGAGGAGGCAGCCGCTATACAATGAGCAGTTCTTC
CDR3 protein: CAWRRQPLYNEQFF

D gene: .
CDR3 length: 14
V gene: TRBV5-4
J gene: TRBJ1-6
clone size: .
CDR3 DNA: TGTGCCAGCAGCTTGGGGTGGGATAATTCACCCCTCCACTTT
CDR3 protein: CASSLGWDNSPLHF

D gene: .
CDR3 length: 15
V gene: TRBV19
J gene: TRBJ2-1
clone size: .
CDR3 DNA: TGTGCCAGTAGAGTTCCGGGGGAGGTATACAATGAGCAGTTCTTC
CDR3 protein: CASRVPGEVYNEQFF

D gene: .
CDR3 length: 16
V gene: TRBV6-6
J gene: TRBJ2-5
clone size: .
CDR3 DNA: TGTGCCAGCAGTTACTCGATGACATCCACCGGGGAGACCCAGTACTTC
CDR3 protein: CASSYSMTSTGETQYF

D gene: .
CDR3 length: 15
V gene: TRBV4-2
J gene: TRBJ1-1
clone size: .
CDR3 DNA: TGTGCCAGCAGCCAAGGCCGGGGGTCTTACACTGAAGCTTTCTTT
CDR3 protein: CASSQGRGSYTEAFF

D gene: .
CDR3 length: 15
V gene: TRBV9
J gene: TRBJ1-3
clone size: .
CDR3 DNA: TGTGCCAGCAGCGTGTCGCCAGGGAGTGGATACACCATATATTTT
CDR3 protein: CASSVSPGSGYTIYF

D gene: TRBD1
CDR3 length: 14
V gene: TRBV7-9
J gene: TRBJ2-7
clone size: .
CDR3 DNA: TGTGCCAGCAGCTTGGTAGGACAGGGAAACGAGCAGTACTTC
CDR3 protein: CASSLVGQGNEQYF

D gene: .
CDR3 length: 15
V gene: TRBV5-6
J gene: TRBJ1-6
clone size: once
CDR3 DNA: TGTGCCAGCAGCTTGGCCCTTGGGGGGAATTCACCCCTCCACTTT
CDR3 protein: CASSLALGGNSPLHF

D gene: .
CDR3 length: 14
V gene: TRBV19
J gene: TRBJ1-2
clone size: .
CDR3 DNA: TGTGCCAGTAGTATAGATCGGTCACAGGGAGGCTACACCTTC
CDR3 protein: CASSIDRSQGGYTF

D gene: .
CDR3 length: 15
V gene: TRBV18
J gene: TRBJ2-7
clone size: .
CDR3 DNA: TGTGCCAGCTCACCAGTGCGGTGGGGCGGTCGGGAGCAGTACTTC
CDR3 protein: CASSPVRWGGREQYF

D gene: .
CDR3 length: 16
V gene: TRBV9
J gene: TRBJ2-3
clone size: .
CDR3 DNA: TGTGCCAGCAGCGTATGGGTTACTACTAGCACAGATACGCAGTATTTT
CDR3 protein: CASSVWVTTSTDTQYF

D gene: TRBD2
CDR3 length: 13
V gene: TRBV19
J gene: TRBJ2-1
clone size: .
CDR3 DNA: TGTGCCACTGGACTAGCGGGGTTAAATGAGCAGTTCTTC
CDR3 protein: CATGLAGLNEQFF

D gene: .
CDR3 length: 15
V gene: TRBV4-1
J gene: TRBJ2-5
clone size: .
CDR3 DNA: TGCGCCAGCAGCCAAGTTTTAACCCCCGGGGAGACCCAGTACTTC
CDR3 protein: CASSQVLTPGETQYF